This TCR beta chain was captured by sequencing in a study of cytomegalovirus exposure and HLA in healthy donors. Overall study context: A prior analysis found 95 million to 140 million unique TCR beta sequences from around 190 million T cells.

The count of this clone is one. What it binds is not known. Study results and limitations: Analysis was carried out at a later point, and it linked a missense DCLRE1C variant to TCR beta V- and J-gene trimming. Roughly 170 TCR beta chains were listed as cytomegalovirus-associated. Later analysis showed TCR association rates varying by HLA locus, highest for DRB1 and lowest for HLA-C.

PCR was performed using 60 Vbeta and 13 Jbeta primers. Some clones are missing from TCRdb's copy, which holds only in-frame ones; the method was immunoSEQ multiplex PCR. The repertoire consists of 75,000 or so clones, with around 70% occurring once and the leading ten covering 22%. V dropped 5 bases and J dropped 1; count of bases not matched to a gene: 12. The CDR3 covers 18 residues. CDR1 and CDR2 from the germline V gene are SGHTA and FQGNSA. The genes are TRBV7-2 and TRBJ2-3, with TRBD1 identical over 10 bases. This TCR derives from a woman between 25 and 40 years old in good health and CMV-seropositive. Input material: PBMCs. The CDR3 coding sequence is TGTGCCAGCAGCGCCAGTCGACCTGGACAGGGGGGCACAGATACGCAGTATTTT. Translated, it gives CASSASRPGQGGTDTQYF.